Listed below are T cell receptor beta chains from one sample, sequenced in a study of liver allograft versus peripheral blood T cells. TCRdb analysed the reads with MiXCR anew, one entry per CDR3 protein. The sample lists about 6,500 distinct CDR3 sequences; 15% to 20% were seen once. These receptor sequences come from a human patient who had a liver transplant. Some T cells may have originated in the graft donor. The CDR3 runs from the conserved cysteine through the conserved F or W.

TRBV15	CATSSRGDISYEQYF
TRBV6-1	CASSEARTGFQETQYF
TRBV5-6	CATSSVGQGFYGYTF
TRBV19	CASRMGEKLFF
TRBV14	CASSQYDNAEAFF
TRBV14	CASSLGQGGSTDTQYF
TRBV27	CASSSGTGAMVYGYTF
TRBV27	CASSLSPGVGGYTF
TRBV12-3/TRBV12-4	CASSLRYSSYEQYF
TRBV27	CASSYKGNTEAFF
TRBV7-9	CASSQRGGRPEAFF
TRBV24-1	CATSDSGWTGELFF
TRBV18	CASSYRDRGGDTEAFF
TRBV7-9	CASSPPGQGFGYTF